This TCR beta chain originates from a study of spatial heterogeneity in lung cancer. The sample's time point: sample taken at primary tumor resection. Study outcomes and limitations: Tumor mutation counts were tracked by expanded intratumoral alpha and beta TCR counts.

In this sample, this clonotype turned up a few times. What it recognizes is unknown. In germline, CDR1 is LNHDA, CDR2 SQIVND (reference sequence). V was pared by 5 bases and J by 1 base, with 1 base of the junction left unmatched. The CDR3 loop spans 15 amino acids. Every individual TCR cDNA molecule carried its own unique molecular identifier, which allowed correction of PCR and sequencing errors. TCRdb re-analysed the 5' RACE reads in MiXCR, keeping a single row per CDR3 protein. There are thousands of distinct CDR3 sequences in the sample; approximately 14% occur only once, and about 13% lies in the top ten.

This sequence joins TRBV19 and TRBJ2-1, with 11 bases aligning to TRBD2. This specimen was lung tumor tissue, taken at surgery. The clonotype was recovered from a male donor with early-stage non-small cell lung cancer. In nucleotides, the CDR3 is TGTGCCAGTAGTTCTAGCGGGAGGTCCTACAATGAGCAGTTCTTC. Amino acid sequence: CASSSSGRSYNEQFF.